This is a list of T cell receptor beta chains from one sample in a study of OX40 agonist ivuxolimab in advanced cancers. Sequencing used immunoSEQ multiplex PCR; TCRdb keeps in-frame clones, though not all of them. Altogether 70,000 or so clones are present, 65% to 85% being singletons, with the ten largest covering roughly a tenth. Here the sequenced sample was CD4+ or CD8+ T cells sorted from blood, taken in a trial of the OX40 agonist ivuxolimab. These receptor sequences come from an adult with an advanced solid tumor such as melanoma, head and neck, liver or kidney cancer. CDR3s include the opening cysteine and the closing phenylalanine or tryptophan. The D gene is left open where the match is weak. Clone size is shown for a subset of rows, as once, few, many or a class of expanded clone.

j_gene,v_gene,d_gene,abundance,CDR3aa,CDR3nt
TRBJ2-1,TRBV18,.,.,CASSPDNTYNEQFF,TGTGCCAGCTCACCAGACAACACCTACAATGAGCAGTTCTTC
TRBJ1-2,TRBV6-4,TRBD1,.,CASSEEQGYGYTF,TGTGCCAGCAGTGAGGAACAGGGGTATGGCTACACCTTC
TRBJ2-2,TRBV10-1,.,.,CASSESATGELFF,TGCGCCAGCAGTGAGTCGGCCACCGGGGAGCTGTTTTTT
TRBJ1-2,TRBV7-3,TRBD1,.,CASRTGGTGISYTF,TGTGCCAGCAGAACGGGCGGGACAGGGATAAGCTACACCTTC
TRBJ2-7,TRBV4-1,.,once,CASSQSSGRIYEQYF,TGCGCCAGCAGCCAATCAAGTGGTAGAATCTACGAGCAGTACTTC
TRBJ2-3,TRBV9,.,.,CASSVGVWGADTQYF,TGTGCCAGCAGCGTAGGGGTCTGGGGGGCGGATACGCAGTATTTT
TRBJ1-1,TRBV7-9,TRBD1,.,CASRFAGTANTEAFF,TGTGCCAGCAGGTTCGCCGGGACAGCCAACACTGAAGCTTTCTTT
TRBJ2-3,TRBV6-6,.,.,CASSPRSMADTQYF,TGTGCCAGCAGTCCGAGGAGTATGGCAGATACGCAGTATTTT
TRBJ1-5,TRBV4-1,.,.,CASSPPTAKGAQPQHF,TGCGCCAGCAGCCCCCCGACAGCGAAGGGCGCTCAGCCCCAGCATTTT
TRBJ1-5,TRBV28,.,.,CASSLLNIYGRAPQHF,TGTGCCAGCAGTTTACTAAACATTTACGGGAGGGCGCCCCAGCATTTT
TRBJ2-2,TRBV7-3,.,.,CASSFGGSGTGELFF,TGTGCCAGCAGCTTTGGGGGAAGTGGCACCGGGGAGCTGTTTTTT